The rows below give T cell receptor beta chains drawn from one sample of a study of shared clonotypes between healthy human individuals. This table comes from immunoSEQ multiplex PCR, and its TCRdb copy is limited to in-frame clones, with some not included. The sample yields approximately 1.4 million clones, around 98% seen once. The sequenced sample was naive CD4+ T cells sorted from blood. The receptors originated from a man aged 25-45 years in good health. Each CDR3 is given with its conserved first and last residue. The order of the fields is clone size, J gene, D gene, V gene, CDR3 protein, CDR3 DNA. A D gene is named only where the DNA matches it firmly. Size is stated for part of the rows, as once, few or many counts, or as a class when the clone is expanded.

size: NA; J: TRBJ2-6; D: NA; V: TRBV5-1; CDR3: CASRVSSGANVLTF; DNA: TGCGCCAGCAGGGTAAGCTCTGGGGCCAACGTCCTGACTTTC
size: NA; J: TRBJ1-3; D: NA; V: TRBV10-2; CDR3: CASRPKGGYTIYF; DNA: TGCGCCAGCAGGCCGAAAGGAGGTTACACCATATATTTT
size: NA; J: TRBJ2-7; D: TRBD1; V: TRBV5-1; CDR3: CASSFFGTGDEQYF; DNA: TGCGCCAGCAGCTTTTTTGGGACAGGGGACGAGCAGTACTTC
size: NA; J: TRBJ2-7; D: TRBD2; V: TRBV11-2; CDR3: CASSSRGLADTYEQYF; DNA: TGTGCCAGCAGCTCAAGGGGACTAGCGGATACCTACGAGCAGTACTTC
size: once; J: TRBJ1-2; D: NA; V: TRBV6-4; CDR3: CASSDGANYGYTF; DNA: TGTGCCAGCAGTGACGGAGCTAACTATGGCTACACCTTC
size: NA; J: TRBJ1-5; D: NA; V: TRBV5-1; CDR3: CASSLSPGSNQPQHF; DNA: TGCGCCAGCAGCTTGTCTCCAGGGTCCAATCAGCCCCAGCATTTT
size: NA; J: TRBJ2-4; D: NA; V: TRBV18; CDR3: CASSPPRPVRAQPKNIQYF; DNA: TGTGCCAGCTCACCACCCCGCCCGGTACGGGCCCAGCCGAAAAACATTCAGTACTTC
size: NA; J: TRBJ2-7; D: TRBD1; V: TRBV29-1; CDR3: CSATGTGAGYEQYF; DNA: TGCAGCGCTACCGGGACAGGGGCCGGCTACGAGCAGTACTTC
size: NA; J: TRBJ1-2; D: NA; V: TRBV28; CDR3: CASSASGLDYGYTF; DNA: TGTGCCAGCAGTGCGTCGGGACTCGACTATGGCTACACCTTC
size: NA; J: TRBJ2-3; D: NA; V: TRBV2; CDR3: CASSFRAQGTDTQYF; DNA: TGTGCCAGCAGTTTCCGGGCCCAAGGTACAGATACGCAGTATTTT
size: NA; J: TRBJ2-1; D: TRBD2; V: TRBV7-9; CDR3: CASTPRGGSTHNEQFF; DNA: TGTGCCAGCACCCCCCGAGGCGGGAGTACCCACAATGAGCAGTTCTTC
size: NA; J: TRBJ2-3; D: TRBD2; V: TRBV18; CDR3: CASSVPSGITDTQYF; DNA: TGTGCCAGCTCCGTCCCTAGCGGGATCACAGATACGCAGTATTTT
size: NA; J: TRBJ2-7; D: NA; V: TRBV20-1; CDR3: CSVKQGSEQYF; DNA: TGCAGTGTGAAACAGGGATCCGAGCAGTACTTC
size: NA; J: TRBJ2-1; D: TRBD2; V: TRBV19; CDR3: CASSMPAGGGYNEQFF; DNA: TGTGCCAGTAGTATGCCAGCGGGAGGGGGCTACAATGAGCAGTTCTTC
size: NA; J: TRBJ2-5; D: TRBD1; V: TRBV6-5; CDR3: CASSPRDRFLETQYF; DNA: TGTGCCAGCAGCCCCCGGGACAGGTTTTTGGAGACCCAGTACTTC
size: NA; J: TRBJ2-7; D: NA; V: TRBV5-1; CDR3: CASSLVRDRNYEQYF; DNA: TGCGCCAGCAGCTTGGTACGTGACAGGAATTACGAGCAGTACTTC
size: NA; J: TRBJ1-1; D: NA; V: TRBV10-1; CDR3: CASREGTMNTEAFF; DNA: TGCGCCAGCAGAGAGGGTACCATGAACACTGAAGCTTTCTTT
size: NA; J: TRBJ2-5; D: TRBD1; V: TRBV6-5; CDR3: CASSYLGQGETQYF; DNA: TGTGCCAGCAGTTACCTCGGACAGGGAGAGACCCAGTACTTC
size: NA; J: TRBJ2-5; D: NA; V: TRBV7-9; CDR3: CASSLAGFQETQYF; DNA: TGTGCCAGCAGCTTAGCGGGTTTTCAAGAGACCCAGTACTTC
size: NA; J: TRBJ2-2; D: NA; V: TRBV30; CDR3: CAWSGTGLNTGELFF; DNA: TGTGCCTGGAGTGGAACAGGATTGAACACCGGGGAGCTGTTTTTT
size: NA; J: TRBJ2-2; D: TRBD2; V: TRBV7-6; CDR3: CASSLGLAETGELFF; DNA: TGTGCCAGCAGCTTAGGGCTAGCGGAGACCGGGGAGCTGTTTTTT
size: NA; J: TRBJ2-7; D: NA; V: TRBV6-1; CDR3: CASSEPLDSRSYEQYF; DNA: TGTGCCAGCAGTGAACCTTTAGACAGCCGTTCGTACGAGCAGTACTTC
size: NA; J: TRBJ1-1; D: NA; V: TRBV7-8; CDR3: CASSQGTETEAFF; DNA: TGTGCCAGCAGCCAAGGGACGGAGACTGAAGCTTTCTTT
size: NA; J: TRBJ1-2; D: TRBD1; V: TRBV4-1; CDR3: CASSQGEGGAVGYTF; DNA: TGCGCCAGCAGCCAAGGGGAAGGGGGCGCAGTCGGCTACACCTTC
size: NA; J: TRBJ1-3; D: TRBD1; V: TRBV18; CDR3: CASSPTTGASGNTIYF; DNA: TGTGCCAGCTCACCCACGACAGGGGCTTCAGGAAACACCATATATTTT
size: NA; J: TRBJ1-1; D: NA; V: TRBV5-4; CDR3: CASSLVPGTKNTEAFF; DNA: TGTGCCAGCAGCTTGGTACCCGGGACAAAGAACACTGAAGCTTTCTTT
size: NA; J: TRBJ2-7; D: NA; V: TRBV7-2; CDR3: CASSLAVSGPYEQYF; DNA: TGTGCCAGCAGCTTAGCGGTTAGCGGACCCTACGAGCAGTACTTC
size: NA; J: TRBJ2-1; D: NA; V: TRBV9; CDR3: CASSATYWENEQFF; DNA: TGTGCCAGCAGCGCGACTTACTGGGAAAATGAGCAGTTCTTC
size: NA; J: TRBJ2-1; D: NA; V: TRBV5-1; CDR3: CASSLSTLSRNEQFF; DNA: TGCGCCAGCAGCTTGTCCACACTGTCCCGCAATGAGCAGTTCTTC
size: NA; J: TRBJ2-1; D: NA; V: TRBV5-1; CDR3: CASSLFRDRYNEQFF; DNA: TGCGCCAGCAGCTTGTTTCGGGACCGCTACAATGAGCAGTTCTTC
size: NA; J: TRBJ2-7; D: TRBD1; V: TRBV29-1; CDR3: CSVEDRQGIEQYF; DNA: TGCAGCGTTGAAGATCGACAGGGGATCGAGCAGTACTTC
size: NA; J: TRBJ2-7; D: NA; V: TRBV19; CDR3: CASSIAETYEQYF; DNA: TGTGCCAGTAGTATAGCGGAGACCTACGAGCAGTACTTC
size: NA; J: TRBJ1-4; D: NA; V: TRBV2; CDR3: CASSDEAREKLFF; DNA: TGTGCCAGCAGTGACGAGGCCCGTGAAAAACTGTTTTTT
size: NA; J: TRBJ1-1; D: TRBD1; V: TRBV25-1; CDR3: CASRGTGGLDTEAFF; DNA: TGTGCCAGCAGGGGGACAGGGGGCTTGGACACTGAAGCTTTCTTT
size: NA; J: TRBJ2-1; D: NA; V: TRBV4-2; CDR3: CASSQDLGAPYNEQFF; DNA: TGTGCCAGCAGCCAAGATCTGGGGGCTCCTTACAATGAGCAGTTCTTC
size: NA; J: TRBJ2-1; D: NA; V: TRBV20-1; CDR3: CSAMTYNEQFF; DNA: TGCAGTGCTATGACCTACAATGAGCAGTTCTTC
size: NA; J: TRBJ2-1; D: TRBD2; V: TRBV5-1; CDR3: CASSLRTSGTDEQFF; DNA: TGCGCCAGCAGCTTGCGGACTAGCGGTACCGATGAGCAGTTCTTC
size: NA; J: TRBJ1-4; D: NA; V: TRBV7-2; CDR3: CASSLGATNEKLFF; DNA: TGTGCCAGCAGCTTGGGAGCAACTAATGAAAAACTGTTTTTT
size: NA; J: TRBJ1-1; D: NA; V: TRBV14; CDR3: CASSRWGGNTEAFF; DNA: TGTGCCAGCAGCCGTTGGGGTGGGAACACTGAAGCTTTCTTT
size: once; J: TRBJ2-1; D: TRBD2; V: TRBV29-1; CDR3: CSMGGWAYNEQFF; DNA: TGCAGTATGGGAGGGTGGGCCTACAATGAGCAGTTCTTC
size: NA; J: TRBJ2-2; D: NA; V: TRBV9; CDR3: CASSVYPPRELFF; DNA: TGTGCCAGCAGCGTCTATCCTCCCAGGGAGCTGTTTTTT
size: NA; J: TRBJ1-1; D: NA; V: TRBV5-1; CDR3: CASSLDRLGIWGAFF; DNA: TGCGCCAGCAGCTTGGACAGGCTTGGTATATGGGGAGCTTTCTTT
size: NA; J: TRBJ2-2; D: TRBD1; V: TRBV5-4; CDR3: CASNRGTAGTGELFF; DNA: TGTGCCAGCAACAGGGGGACGGCTGGGACCGGGGAGCTGTTTTTT
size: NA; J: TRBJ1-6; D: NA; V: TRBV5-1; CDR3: CASRSQGDNSPLHF; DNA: TGCGCCAGCAGATCCCAGGGTGATAATTCACCCCTCCACTTT
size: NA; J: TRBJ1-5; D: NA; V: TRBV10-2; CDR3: CASSEGRVHNQPQHF; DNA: TGCGCCAGCAGCGAAGGCAGGGTTCATAATCAGCCCCAGCATTTT